The 30 T cell receptor beta chains reported below all come from one sample, sequenced in a study of T cells in Graves' hyperthyroidism and ophthalmopathy. Amplified regions were TCR beta CDR3 sequences from RNA transcripts. The HTBI primer set served for first-round RT-PCR of the TCR CDR3. Each CDR3 protein is one row after TCRdb ran MiXCR on the multiplex PCR reads. This sample has approximately 330,000 distinct CDR3 sequences, with roughly 13% found just once. The sample was blood. All receptors derive from a woman aged 40 to 50 with Graves' ophthalmopathy.

This chain uses TRBV19 with TRBJ1-1, with no clear D. Trimming shortened V by 6 bases and J by 0 bases, and 20 bases separated the two germline ends. The CDR3 is made up of 17 amino acids. Germline V gene sequence: CDR1 LNHDA, CDR2 SQIVND (reference sequence). CDR3 protein: CASRSHRLGRMNTEAFF. In nucleotides, the CDR3 is TGTGCCAGTAGGTCACATCGTCTAGGACGGATGAACACTGAAGCTTTCTTT.

This clonotype showed up many times. The chain recombines TRBV12-3 or TRBV12-4 with TRBJ2-5; 9 nucleotides align to TRBD1. V shed 5 bases and J 2 bases; nucleotides not matched to a gene: 0. There are 13 residues in the CDR3. CDR3 in DNA: TGTGCCAGCAGTGGACAGGGGCAAGAGACCCAGTACTTC. Residues: CASSGQGQETQYF.

The V call is TRBV10-2, the J call TRBJ2-5; the D gene is possibly TRBD1 (5 bases). Germline lookup yields CDR1 WSHSY and CDR2 SAAADI. Trimming left V 5 bases short and J 3 bases short, with 13 bases between. This CDR3 comprises 14 residues. The CDR3 DNA reads TGCGCCAGCAGTCCCTCAAACAGGAAAGAGACCCAGTACTTC. Its translation: CASSPSNRKETQYF.

This clonotype was found a few times. The chain uses TRBV28 and TRBJ1-1, with D unresolved. CDR3 length: 14 residues. Germline CDR1 is MDHEN and CDR2 is SYDVKM. V gave up 3 bases and J gave up 2 bases, with 10 bases separating them. CDR3 DNA: TGTGCCAGCAGTTTCCTAACACTAAACACTGAAGCTTTCTTT. Encoded protein: CASSFLTLNTEAFF. Supplemented by reference TRBV28 and TRBJ1-1, the full variable domain reads DVKVTQSSRYLVKRTGEKVFLECVQDMDHENMFWYRQDPGLGLRLIYFSYDVKMKEKGDIPEGYSVSREKKERFSLILESASTNQTSMYLCASSFLTLNTEAFFGQGTRLTVV.

This chain connects TRBV4-1 to TRBJ2-7; 9 bases are a match to TRBD1. V was pared by 2 bases and J by 3 bases, with 11 bases of the junction left unmatched. This CDR3 is built from 17 residues. Germline-derived CDR1 and CDR2 are MGHRA and YSYEKL. CDR3 coding DNA: TGCGCCAGCAGCCAATTTGACCTACAGGGGGCGGGCTACGAGCAGTACTTC. It encodes CASSQFDLQGAGYEQYF.

This clonotype has just a few counts. The chain recombines TRBV11-2 with TRBJ1-2; 7 nucleotides agree with TRBD1. Germline V CDR1 and CDR2: SGHAT, FQNNGV. V trimming: 5 bases; J trimming: 6 bases; junction bases outside the gene matches: 12. The CDR3 sequence is 15 residues long. The CDR3 DNA reads as TGTGCCAGCAGCCTTTTTCTTGGGACAGCGGATGGCTACACCTTC. Its translation is CASSLFLGTADGYTF.

The J gene is TRBJ2-1, the V gene TRBV7-2, with 8 bases matching TRBD2. This CDR3 has 14 residues. Germline CDR1 reads SGHTA; CDR2 reads FQGNSA. The V and J ends lost 7 bases and 3 bases, in that order; junction bases with no gene match: 5. CDR3 sequence reads: CASKSLAVYNEQFF. CDR3 in DNA: TGTGCCAGCAAATCACTAGCGGTCTACAATGAGCAGTTCTTC. The full variable domain, with the rest looked up from reference TRBV7-2 and TRBJ2-1, is GAGVSQSPSNKVTEKGKDVELRCDPISGHTALYWYRQSLGQGLEFLIYFQGNSAPDKSGLPSDRFSAERTGGSVSTLTIQRTQQEDSAVYLCASKSLAVYNEQFFGPGTRLTVL.

This clonotype was detected only a few times. This chain joins TRBV5-4 and TRBJ2-1; TRBD2 agrees at 10 bases. The V gene's germline CDR1 is SGHNT and CDR2 YYREEE (reference sequence). The CDR3 is made up of 15 amino acids. V gave up 2 bases and J gave up 6 bases; unmatched junction bases: 5. The CDR3 here is CASSLAGGTLNEQFF. In nucleotides, the CDR3 is TGTGCCAGCAGCTTAGCGGGGGGGACCCTCAATGAGCAGTTCTTC.

The CDR3 DNA follows: TGTGCCAGCAGTTATAGTTCCAGGGGCACAGATACGCAGTATTTT. This sequence encodes CASSYSSRGTDTQYF. V usage is TRBV6-5 and J usage is TRBJ2-3; D is possibly TRBD1 (5 bases). V was trimmed by 3 bases and J by 1 base, leaving 11 bases between them. This CDR3 contains 15 residues. CDR1 and CDR2 from the germline V gene are MNHEY and SVGAGI.

Ten or more counts support this clonotype. The chain couples TRBV11-2 to TRBJ2-7; D possibly corresponds to TRBD1 (5 bases). Trimming pared 0 bases from V and 4 bases from J, leaving 10 bases between. CDR1 and CDR2 from the germline V gene are SGHAT and FQNNGV. CDR3 length: 14 residues. The CDR3 coding sequence is TGTGCCAGCAGCTTAGACGCGACAGCTTACGAGCAGTACTTC. Residues: CASSLDATAYEQYF.

As DNA, the CDR3 is TGTGCCAGCAGTTCCCGGGGTCTCGTGAACACTGAAGCTTTCTTT. Translating gives CASSSRGLVNTEAFF. The J gene is TRBJ1-1, the V gene TRBV12-3 or TRBV12-4; D unclear. The CDR3 contains 15 residues. The germline V and J ends were trimmed by 4 bases and 0 bases, with 12 bases remaining between them.

At least ten counts were recorded for this clonotype. The chain has TRBV11-2 and TRBJ2-1, with D perhaps TRBD2 (5 bases). CDR1 and CDR2 from the germline V gene are SGHAT and FQNNGV. The CDR3 has 15 residues. Deletions cut 3 bases from V and 6 bases from J, with 15 bases between. The chain's CDR3 is CASSLILASINEQFF. The CDR3 bases are TGTGCCAGCAGCTTGATCCTAGCCTCGATCAATGAGCAGTTCTTC.

This chain connects TRBV28 to TRBJ2-7; the match to TRBD1 covers 9 bases. J lost 4 bases, V lost 2 bases, and 6 bases had no gene match. The CDR3 spans 15 residues. The germline gives CDR1 MDHEN, CDR2 SYDVKM. In nucleotides, the CDR3 is TGTGCCAGCAGTTTAGGAGGGACAGGGCGTTACGAGCAGTACTTC. Its protein is CASSLGGTGRYEQYF.

This clonotype was observed a few times. The chain's CDR3 is CASRQDRGTDTQYF. CDR3 coding DNA: TGTGCCAGTAGGCAGGACAGGGGCACAGATACGCAGTATTTT. The chain carries TRBV19 and TRBJ2-3; 8 positions agree with TRBD1. Trimming at V came to 6 bases and at J to 1 base, leaving 3 bases not matched to a gene. The germline CDR1 and CDR2 sequences are LNHDA and SQIVND (reference sequence). This CDR3 is 14 amino acids long.

As concerns this clonotype: A read error may account for a junction end that differs from germline. The chain couples TRBV2 to TRBJ2-7; 8 positions agree with TRBD1. This CDR3 spans 16 amino acids. Germline V gene data show CDR1 as SNHLY and CDR2 as FYNNEI. The CDR3 here is CASSKSPRTGFTEQYF. DNA for the CDR3: TGCGCCAGCAGCAAAAGCCCTCGGACAGGGTTCACGGAACAGTACTTC.

This clonotype was recorded a few times. The chain joins TRBV12-3 or TRBV12-4 to TRBJ2-3; 10 bases match TRBD2. The CDR3 runs to 15 residues. Losses at the gene ends were 7 bases for V and 3 bases for J; bases not matched to a gene: 7. CDR3 loop: CASTSLGLATDTQYF. CDR3 coding DNA: TGTGCCAGCACTTCACTGGGACTAGCGACAGATACGCAGTATTTT.

Many counts were recorded for this clonotype. The rearrangement joins TRBV28 to TRBJ2-7, with D perhaps TRBD1 (6 bases). The CDR3 is 14 residues long. V shed 6 bases and J shed 1 base, with 13 bases lying between them. Germline values: CDR1 MDHEN, CDR2 SYDVKM. CDR3 DNA sequence: TGTGCCAGCAGCCTGCAGGGGCCTTCCTACGAGCAGTACTTC. Protein: CASSLQGPSYEQYF.

The chain carries TRBV7-9 and TRBJ1-3; D is ambiguous. The V end lost 1 base, the J end lost 5 bases, and 6 bases lay between the germline ends. The CDR3 runs 13 residues. Germline-derived CDR1 and CDR2 are SEHNR and FQNEAQ (reference sequence). The CDR3 sequence is CASSLVSRNTIYF. Written as DNA, the CDR3 is TGTGCCAGCAGCTTAGTGTCCAGAAACACCATATATTTT. Combining the CDR3 with reference TRBV7-9 and TRBJ1-3 gives the whole variable domain DTGVSQNPRHKITKRGQNVTFRCDPISEHNRLYWYRQTLGQGPEFLTYFQNEAQLEKSRLLSDRFSAERPKGSFSTLEIQRTEQGDSAMYLCASSLVSRNTIYFGEGSWLTVV.

This clonotype was seen ten or more times. V and J are TRBV12-3 or TRBV12-4 and TRBJ2-7; TRBD2 agrees at 10 bases. With V trimmed by 2 bases and J by 0 bases, 4 bases remained unmatched. This CDR3 contains 16 residues. CDR3 amino acids: CASSLRSGRSSYEQYF. For the CDR3, the DNA is TGTGCCAGCAGTTTACGTAGCGGGAGGAGCTCCTACGAGCAGTACTTC.

This clonotype was counted many times. The chain combines TRBV3-1 with TRBJ1-1; possibly TRBD1 for D (6 bases). Trimming removed 1 base from V and 11 bases from J, with 14 bases in between. The CDR3 is 13 amino acids. Germline V gene sequence: CDR1 LGHDT, CDR2 YNNKEL (reference sequence). The CDR3 DNA reads TGTGCCAGCAGCCAAGTCGGGGGGGGCGCGGCTTTCTTT. Translated, it gives CASSQVGGGAAFF.

This clonotype was seen repeatedly, ten times or more. This chain uses TRBV12-3 or TRBV12-4 with TRBJ2-7; D is possibly TRBD1 (5 bases). CDR3 length equals 17 residues. Deletions cut 3 bases from V and 7 bases from J, with 25 bases between. CDR3 residues: CASSFNAGVQGSWEQYF. The CDR3 DNA reads as TGTGCCAGCAGTTTCAATGCAGGTGTCCAGGGCTCCTGGGAGCAGTACTTC.

The sample holds many counts of this clonotype. This sequence joins TRBV20-1 and TRBJ2-5, with 9 positions matching TRBD1. CDR1 and CDR2 from the germline V gene are DFQATT and SNEGSKA (reference sequence). CDR3 length: 14 amino acids. Germline trimming cut 6 bases from V and 5 bases from J; bases unmatched to any gene: 10. The CDR3 reads CSARIQGAQETQYF. CDR3 DNA: TGCAGTGCACGGATACAGGGGGCGCAGGAGACCCAGTACTTC.

This clonotype was counted many times. The chain links TRBV18 to TRBJ2-5; 8 nucleotides match TRBD2. The V gene end was trimmed by 3 bases and the J gene end by 2 bases; junction bases not matched to a gene: 5. The V gene's germline CDR1 is KGHSH and CDR2 LQKENI. The length of the CDR3 is 15 residues. In DNA, the CDR3 is TGTGCCAGCTCACCTGGACTAGCAGATCAAGAGACCCAGTACTTC. It translates to CASSPGLADQETQYF.

This clonotype was seen at least ten times. Being one base from a much bigger clone, this may be a read error. This chain links TRBV2 with TRBJ2-3; the match to TRBD2 covers 11 bases. The CDR3 is made up of 14 amino acids. Germline values: CDR1 SNHLY, CDR2 FYNNEI. Trimming took 9 bases from V and 8 from J; bases not matched to a gene: 10. CDR3 coding DNA: TGTGCCAGTCACCTAGCGGGAGGAGTAGGTACGCAGTATTTT. It translates to CASHLAGGVGTQYF.

There are many counts of this clonotype. The chain joins TRBV11-2 to TRBJ2-5; no firm D call. Deletions cut 2 bases from V and 5 bases from J, with 9 bases between. CDR1 and CDR2 (germline): SGHAT, FQNNGV. CDR3 size: 13 residues. The CDR3 is CASSLNVGETQYF. The CDR3 DNA reads as TGTGCCAGCAGCTTAAATGTGGGCGAGACCCAGTACTTC. The variable domain in full, completed from reference TRBV11-2 and TRBJ2-5, reads EAGVAQSPRYKIIEKRQSVAFWCNPISGHATLYWYQQILGQGPKLLIQFQNNGVVDDSQLPKDRFSAERLKGVDSTLKIQPAKLEDSAVYLCASSLNVGETQYFGPGTRLLVL.

This clonotype was observed at least ten times. The chain links TRBV28 to TRBJ2-5, with 12 bases identical to TRBD2. Per germline, CDR1 MDHEN and CDR2 SYDVKM. V lost 7 bases to trimming and J lost 2 bases; unmatched junction nucleotides: 5. The CDR3 spans 15 residues. CDR3 sequence reads: CASNALAGGQETQYF. The CDR3 DNA sequence: TGTGCCAGCAACGCACTAGCGGGAGGTCAAGAGACCCAGTACTTC. The full variable domain, completed using reference TRBV28 and TRBJ2-5, is DVKVTQSSRYLVKRTGEKVFLECVQDMDHENMFWYRQDPGLGLRLIYFSYDVKMKEKGDIPEGYSVSREKKERFSLILESASTNQTSMYLCASNALAGGQETQYFGPGTRLLVL.

The rearrangement uses TRBV28 and TRBJ2-3; D is unresolved. Germline CDR1 is MDHEN and CDR2 is SYDVKM. The CDR3 consists of 10 residues. The V gene lost 8 bases and the J gene lost 7 bases, with 7 bases spanning the gap. The DNA for the CDR3 is TGTGCCAGCGGAGTAAATACGCAGTATTTT. Translated, it gives CASGVNTQYF.

The genes are TRBV20-1 and TRBJ2-4; 9 bases fit TRBD1. The V and J ends lost 1 base and 7 bases, in that order; junction bases with no gene match: 5. The CDR3 extends over 14 amino acids. The germline CDR1 and CDR2 sequences are DFQATT and SNEGSKA (reference sequence). CDR3 sequence (DNA): TGCAGTGCTAGAGGGACAGGGGTCGGGAACATTCAGTACTTC. This codes for CSARGTGVGNIQYF.

The sample holds many counts of this clonotype. The chain links TRBV7-9 to TRBJ2-2; D is uncertain. Per germline, CDR1 SEHNR and CDR2 FQNEAQ (reference sequence). The CDR3 consists of 15 residues. The germline V and J ends were trimmed by 11 bases and 2 bases, with 18 bases remaining between them. The CDR3 DNA reads TGTGCCGGTTCTATCGGCCAGACAAACACCGGGGAGCTGTTTTTT. Amino acid sequence: CAGSIGQTNTGELFF.

A few counts support this clonotype. The chain uses TRBV29-1 and TRBJ2-7; the D is unclear. There are 12 residues in the CDR3. V lost 0 bases, J lost 4 bases, and 7 bases lay in between. From germline, CDR1 is SQVTM and CDR2 ANQGSEA. The CDR3 protein is CSVEDKGYEQYF. CDR3 bases: TGCAGCGTTGAAGACAAGGGTTACGAGCAGTACTTC.